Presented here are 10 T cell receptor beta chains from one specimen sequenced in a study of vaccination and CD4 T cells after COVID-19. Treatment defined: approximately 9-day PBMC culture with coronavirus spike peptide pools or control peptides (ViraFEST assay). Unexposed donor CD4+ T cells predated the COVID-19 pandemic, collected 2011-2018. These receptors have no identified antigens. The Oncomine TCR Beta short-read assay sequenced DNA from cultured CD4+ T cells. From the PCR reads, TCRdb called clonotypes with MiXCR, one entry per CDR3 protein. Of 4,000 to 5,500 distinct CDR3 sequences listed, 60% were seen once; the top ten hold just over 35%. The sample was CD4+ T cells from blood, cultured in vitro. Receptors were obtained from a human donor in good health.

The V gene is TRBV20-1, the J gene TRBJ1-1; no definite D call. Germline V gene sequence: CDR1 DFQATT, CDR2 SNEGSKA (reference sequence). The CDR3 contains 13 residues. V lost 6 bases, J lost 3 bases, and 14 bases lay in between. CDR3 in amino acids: CSAQPPTDTEAFF. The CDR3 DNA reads TGCAGTGCCCAACCCCCTACGGACACTGAAGCTTTCTTT.

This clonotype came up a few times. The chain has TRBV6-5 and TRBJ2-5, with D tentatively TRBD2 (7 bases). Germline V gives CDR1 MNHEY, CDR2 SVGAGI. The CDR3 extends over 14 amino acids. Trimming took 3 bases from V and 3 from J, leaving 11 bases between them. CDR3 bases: TGTGCCAGCAGTTATGGGGGGGCTAAAGAGACCCAGTACTTC. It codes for CASSYGGAKETQYF.

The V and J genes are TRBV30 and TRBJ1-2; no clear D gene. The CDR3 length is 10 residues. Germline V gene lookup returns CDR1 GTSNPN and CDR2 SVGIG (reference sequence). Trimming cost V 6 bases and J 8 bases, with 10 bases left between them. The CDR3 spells CACAEEGYTF. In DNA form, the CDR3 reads TGTGCCTGTGCGGAGGAGGGCTACACCTTC. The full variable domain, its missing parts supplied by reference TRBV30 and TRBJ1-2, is SQTIHQWPATLVQPVGSPLSLECTVEGTSNPNLYWYRQAAGRGLQLLFYSVGIGQISSEVPQNLSASRPQDRQFILSSKKLLLSDSGFYLCACAEEGYTFGSGTRLTVV.

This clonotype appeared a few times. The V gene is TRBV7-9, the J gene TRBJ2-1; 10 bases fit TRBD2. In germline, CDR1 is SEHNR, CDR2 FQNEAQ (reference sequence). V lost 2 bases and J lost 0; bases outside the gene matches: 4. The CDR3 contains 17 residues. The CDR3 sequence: CASSLSVAGGSYNEQFF. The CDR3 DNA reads TGTGCCAGCAGCTTATCGGTAGCGGGGGGCTCCTACAATGAGCAGTTCTTC.

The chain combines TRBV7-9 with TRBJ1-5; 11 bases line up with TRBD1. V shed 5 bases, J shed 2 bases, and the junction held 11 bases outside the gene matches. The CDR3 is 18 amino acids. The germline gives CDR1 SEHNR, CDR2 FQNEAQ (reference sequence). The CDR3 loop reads CASSPLLGQGGGNQPQHF. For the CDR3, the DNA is TGTGCCAGCAGCCCCCTTTTGGGACAGGGGGGTGGCAATCAGCCCCAGCATTTT.

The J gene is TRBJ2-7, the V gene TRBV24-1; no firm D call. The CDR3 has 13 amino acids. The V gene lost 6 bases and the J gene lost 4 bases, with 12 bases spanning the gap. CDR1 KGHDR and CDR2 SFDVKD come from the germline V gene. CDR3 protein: CATSTGALYEQYF. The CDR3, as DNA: TGTGCCACCAGTACGGGTGCGCTTTACGAGCAGTACTTC.

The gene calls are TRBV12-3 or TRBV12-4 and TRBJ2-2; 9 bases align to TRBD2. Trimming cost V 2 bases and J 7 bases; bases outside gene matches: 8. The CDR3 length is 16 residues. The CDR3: CASSLMAGGQIGELFF. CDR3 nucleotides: TGTGCCAGCAGTTTAATGGCGGGAGGGCAGATCGGGGAGCTGTTTTTT.

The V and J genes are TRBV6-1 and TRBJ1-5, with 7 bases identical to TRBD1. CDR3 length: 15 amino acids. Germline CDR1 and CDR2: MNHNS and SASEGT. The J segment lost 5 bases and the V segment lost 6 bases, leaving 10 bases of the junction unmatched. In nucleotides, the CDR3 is TGTGCCAGCAGGCAAACAGGGGCCTCCTATCAGCCCCAGCATTTT. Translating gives CASRQTGASYQPQHF.

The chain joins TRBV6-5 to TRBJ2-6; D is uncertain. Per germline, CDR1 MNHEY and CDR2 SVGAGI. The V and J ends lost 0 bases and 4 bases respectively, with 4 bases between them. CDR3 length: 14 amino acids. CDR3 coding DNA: TGTGCCAGCAGTTACTCTGGGGGGGCCAACGTCCTGACTTTC. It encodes CASSYSGGANVLTF.

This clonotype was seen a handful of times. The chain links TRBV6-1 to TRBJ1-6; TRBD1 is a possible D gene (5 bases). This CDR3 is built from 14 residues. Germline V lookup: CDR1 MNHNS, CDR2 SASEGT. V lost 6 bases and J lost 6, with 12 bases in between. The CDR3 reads CASRGDGFNSPLHF. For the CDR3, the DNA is TGTGCCAGCAGGGGGGACGGCTTTAATTCACCCCTCCACTTT.